This T cell receptor beta chain was profiled in a study of monozygotic twins with inflammatory bowel disease. CDR3 size: 14 residues. Germline V gene lookup returns CDR1 SGHTA and CDR2 FQGNSA. Each of TCRalpha and TCRbeta cDNA went through two nested PCRs, lasting 16 and 9 cycles. Using the 5' RACE reads, TCRdb records one entry per CDR3 protein without DNA. This sample contains some 200,000 distinct CDR3 sequences. This TCR was sampled from a human donor with ulcerative colitis or Crohn's disease, or a healthy co-twin of an affected twin (not recorded which). The specimen was blood. The chain has TRBV7-2 and TRBJ2-5; TCRdb selects TRBD2, and the lack of DNA leaves this call unchecked. The CDR3 sequence is CASSPEAGGETQYF.